The present TCR beta chain was sequenced within a study of Graves' ophthalmopathy and Graves' hyperthyroidism. Study as a whole: Stable hyperthyroidism denotes an absence of ophthalmopathy throughout 18 months of follow-up.

Participants with hyperthyroidism, aged 18 to 65, were newly diagnosed with under 2 months' duration. V was cut by 10 bases and J by 1 base, with 13 bases left in between. The germline CDR1 and CDR2 sequences are SNHLY and FYNNEI. The CDR3 length is 13 residues. Points from the study as a whole: The 13-signature model separated ophthalmopathy from stable hyperthyroidism at 85% to 90% sensitivity and roughly 80% specificity.

Beta-chain TCR CDR3 regions were amplified from RNA transcripts. The authors performed first-round RT-PCR with HTBI primers and then a second-round multiplex PCR. MiXCR was run by TCRdb on the multiplex PCR reads, yielding one entry per CDR3 protein. The sample holds roughly 1.1 million distinct CDR3 sequences, less than 45% seen once. This clonotype was seen at least ten times. The antigen is undetermined. The chain recombines TRBV2 with TRBJ2-5; D gene uncertain. Sequencing was carried out using peripheral blood or thyroid tissue (not recorded which). The receptor was derived from an adult man with Graves' hyperthyroidism. This CDR3 reads CATQDGFQETQYF. The CDR3 DNA reads as TGTGCCACTCAGGACGGATTCCAAGAGACCCAGTACTTC.